This T cell receptor beta chain was captured in a study of blood T cell repertoires in COVID-19. The wider study: Samples came from the United States, Italy and Spain, spanning acute and convalescent COVID-19. Sources were T cells, B-cell-depleted T cells, or PBMCs; the material itself was cDNA or gDNA.

Using immunoSEQ multiplex PCR, the repertoire was profiled, and TCRdb retains in-frame clones only, with some absent. The data hold a few hundred thousand clones, with around nine tenths observed a single time. V trimming: 0 bases; J trimming: 5 bases; junction bases outside the gene matches: 11. The CDR3 sequence is 17 residues long. Germline V gene data show CDR1 as GTSNPN and CDR2 as SVGIG (reference sequence). The sequence was obtained from a woman in her twenties or thirties who had recovered from COVID-19. Sequencing input: PBMCs or T cells enriched from blood (not recorded which). The V call is TRBV30, the J call TRBJ2-5; 11 bases are a match to TRBD2. The DNA of the CDR3 is TGTGCCTGGAGTGTACAGGGGGGACTAGCGGTCGGGGAGACCCAGTACTTC. Translation gives CAWSVQGGLAVGETQYF.